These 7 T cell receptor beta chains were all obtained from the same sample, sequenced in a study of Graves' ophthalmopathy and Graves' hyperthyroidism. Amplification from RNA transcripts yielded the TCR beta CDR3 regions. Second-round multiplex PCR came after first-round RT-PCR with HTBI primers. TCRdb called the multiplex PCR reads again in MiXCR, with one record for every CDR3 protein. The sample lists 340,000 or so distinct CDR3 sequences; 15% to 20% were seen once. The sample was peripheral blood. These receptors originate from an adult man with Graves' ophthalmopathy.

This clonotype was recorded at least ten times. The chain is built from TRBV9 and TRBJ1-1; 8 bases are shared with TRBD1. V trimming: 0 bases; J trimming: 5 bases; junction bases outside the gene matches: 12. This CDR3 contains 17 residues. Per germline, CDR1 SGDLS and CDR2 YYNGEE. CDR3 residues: CASSVGIRDRSDTEAFF. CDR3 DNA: TGTGCCAGCAGCGTAGGAATCCGGGACAGGTCGGATACTGAAGCTTTCTTT.

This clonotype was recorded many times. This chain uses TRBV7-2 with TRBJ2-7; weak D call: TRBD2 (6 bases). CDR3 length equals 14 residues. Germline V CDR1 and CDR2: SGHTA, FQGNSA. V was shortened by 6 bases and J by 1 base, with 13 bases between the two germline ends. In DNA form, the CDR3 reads TGTGCCAGCAGGAAGGACGGGAGTTCCTACGAGCAGTACTTC. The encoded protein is CASRKDGSSYEQYF.

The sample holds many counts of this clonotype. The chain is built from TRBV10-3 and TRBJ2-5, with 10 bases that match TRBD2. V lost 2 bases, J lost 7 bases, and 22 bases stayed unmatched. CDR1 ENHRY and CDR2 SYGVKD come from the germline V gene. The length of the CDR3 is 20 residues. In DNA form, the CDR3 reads TGTGCCATCAGTGAGGGGGTTCTAGCGGGAGTGGCTTCGGACAGCGGGACCCAGTACTTC. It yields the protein CAISEGVLAGVASDSGTQYF.

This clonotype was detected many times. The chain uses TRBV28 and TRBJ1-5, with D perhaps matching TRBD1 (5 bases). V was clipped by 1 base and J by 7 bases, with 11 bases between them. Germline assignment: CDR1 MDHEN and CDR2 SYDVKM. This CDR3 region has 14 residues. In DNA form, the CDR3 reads TGTGCCAGCAGTTTATTGGGGGACGGACAGCCCCAGCATTTT. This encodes CASSLLGDGQPQHF.

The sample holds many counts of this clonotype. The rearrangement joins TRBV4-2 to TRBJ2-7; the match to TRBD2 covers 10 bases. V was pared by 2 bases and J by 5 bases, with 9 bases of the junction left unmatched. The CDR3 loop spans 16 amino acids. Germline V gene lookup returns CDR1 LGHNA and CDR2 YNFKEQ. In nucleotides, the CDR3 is TGTGCCAGCAGCCAAAATAGCGGGAGGTCTTCCAACGAGCAGTACTTC. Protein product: CASSQNSGRSSNEQYF.

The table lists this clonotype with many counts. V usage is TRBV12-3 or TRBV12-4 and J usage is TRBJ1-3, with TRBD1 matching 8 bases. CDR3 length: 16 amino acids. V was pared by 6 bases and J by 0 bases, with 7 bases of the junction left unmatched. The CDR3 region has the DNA TGTGCCAGCAGAGAGACAGGGGACCCCTCTGGAAACACCATATATTTT. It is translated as CASRETGDPSGNTIYF.

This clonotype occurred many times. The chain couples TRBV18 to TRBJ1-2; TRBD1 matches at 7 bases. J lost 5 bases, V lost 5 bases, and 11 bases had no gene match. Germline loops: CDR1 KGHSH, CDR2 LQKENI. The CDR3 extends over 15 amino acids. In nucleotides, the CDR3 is TGTGCCAGCTCAAGGGACAGCTCGGAGGCTTATGGCTACACCTTC. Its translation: CASSRDSSEAYGYTF.